The T cell receptor beta chain under discussion was sequenced for a study of blood T cell repertoires in COVID-19. On the study more broadly: The United States, Italy and Spain were the sources of the acute and convalescent COVID-19 samples. T cells, B-cell-depleted T cells, or PBMCs supplied cDNA or gDNA.

Original handling: Amplification from reference gene primers served as the basis for estimated nucleated cell counts. Only in-frame clones appear in the TCRdb table, and some are missing; sequencing was by immunoSEQ multiplex PCR. D and trimming come from the DNA, and the V and J calls and clone size come from that table. The sample contains over 65,000 clones, approximately 87% of which appear only once. V was clipped by 2 bases and J by 5 bases, with 9 bases between them. Germline CDR1 reads MNHEY; CDR2 reads SVGAGI. This CDR3 has 14 amino acids. Sequences were obtained from peripheral blood. The TCR originated in a woman aged 55-69 years with acute or convalescent COVID-19. The chain carries TRBV6-5 and TRBJ1-4; a weak D match, TRBD1 (5 bases). The CDR3 is CASSYDRLNEKLFF. The CDR3 bases are TGTGCCAGCAGTTACGACAGACTGAATGAAAAACTGTTTTTT.